The 13 T cell receptor beta chains presented below share a single source sample, sequenced in a study of shared clonotypes between healthy human individuals (dated by TCRdb to about 2020). The receptor library was made with the immunoSEQ multiplex PCR assay. This is the immuneACCESS table as TCRdb keeps it, with only in-frame sequences that have V and J called. A part of the clones is gone; compared with another copy, unresolved V genes explain less than half, and the rest is unexplained. Recorded for this sample are a few million clones; approximately 93% of them occurred a single time. Jointly, the top ten make up 0.39% of the sample. The source material was naive CD4+ T cells from PBMCs. In the paper's terms, the cell subset or site label means: CD45RA+ positively selected. Receptors originate from a man between 18 and 29 years old in good health. Some clones in this sample may be carry-over from other donors' samples.

The V call is TRBV28, the J call TRBJ2-2; 7 nucleotides align to TRBD1. Germline trimming cut 4 bases from V and 6 bases from J; bases unmatched to any gene: 8. Germline lookup yields CDR1 MDHEN and CDR2 SYDVKM. The CDR3 is 15 amino acids. The CDR3, as DNA: TGTGCCAGCAGTTGGGGACAGATTGGTCCCGGGGAGCTGTTTTTT. This sequence encodes CASSWGQIGPGELFF. The whole variable domain, filled in from reference TRBV28 and TRBJ2-2, reads DVKVTQSSRYLVKRTGEKVFLECVQDMDHENMFWYRQDPGLGLRLIYFSYDVKMKEKGDIPEGYSVSREKKERFSLILESASTNQTSMYLCASSWGQIGPGELFFGEGSRLTVL.

About this clone itself: Other DNA sequences of this sample code for an identical CDR3. V and J are TRBV29-1 and TRBJ2-7; 13 bases are a match to TRBD2. From germline, CDR1 is SQVTM and CDR2 ANQGSEA. The CDR3 runs 12 residues. J was trimmed by 5 bases and V by 6 bases; bases with no gene match: 1. Here the CDR3 reads CSVGLAGDEQYF. DNA for the CDR3: TGCAGCGTAGGACTAGCGGGAGACGAGCAGTACTTC.

The CDR3 loop is CASSAPGQGFPQHF. CDR3 nucleotides: TGTGCCAGCAGTGCGCCGGGACAGGGGTTCCCCCAGCATTTT. The chain employs TRBV2 and TRBJ1-5; TRBD1 matches 10 bases. V lost 4 bases, J lost 10 bases, and 7 bases stayed unmatched. The CDR3 loop spans 14 amino acids. Per the germline V gene, CDR1 is SNHLY and CDR2 is FYNNEI.

This clone has only one observation. The genes are TRBV28 and TRBJ1-2, with 7 bases lining up with TRBD1. CDR3 length equals 16 residues. With V trimmed by 3 bases and J by 7 bases, 14 bases remained unmatched. Germline V lookup: CDR1 MDHEN, CDR2 SYDVKM. The CDR3 DNA reads TGTGCCAGCAGTTTCGGGGCCGCGGGACAGCCTATTGGCTACACCTTC. Translated: CASSFGAAGQPIGYTF.

J is TRBJ2-7 and V is TRBV19; 8 bases agree with TRBD1. This CDR3 contains 17 residues. J lost 2 bases, V lost 5 bases, and 14 bases had no gene match. The germline V gene has CDR1 LNHDA and CDR2 SQIVND (reference sequence). The CDR3, as DNA: TGTGCCAGTAGTCCCCCGGCAGGGGGCCCTAGAGCCTACGAGCAGTACTTC. It translates to CASSPPAGGPRAYEQYF.

The chain carries TRBV2 and TRBJ2-3; 12 bases are a match to TRBD2. V lost 6 bases, J lost 3 bases, and 10 bases stayed unmatched. The CDR3 is made up of 17 amino acids. Germline CDR1 SNHLY, CDR2 FYNNEI. As DNA, the CDR3 is TGTGCCAGCAGCCGACCCCTAGCGGGAGGGCCAACAGATACGCAGTATTTT. It encodes CASSRPLAGGPTDTQYF.

Points on this clone: Within the sample, other DNA sequences also encode this same CDR3. The J gene is TRBJ2-7, the V gene TRBV7-3; D may match TRBD1 or TRBD2 (5 bases each). Germline V gene sequence: CDR1 SGHTA, CDR2 FQGTGA. The CDR3 is made up of 14 amino acids. V lost 1 base and J lost 3, with 10 bases in between. The DNA of the CDR3 is TGTGCCAGCAGCTTAAGGGGCGGAGGCTACGAGCAGTACTTC. Its protein is CASSLRGGGYEQYF.

Regarding this clone: The sample holds other DNA sequences that translate to the same CDR3. The genes are TRBV7-3 and TRBJ2-1; tentative D call: TRBD2 (5 bases). CDR1 and CDR2 from the germline V gene are SGHTA and FQGTGA. The V end was cut by 5 bases, the J end by 7 bases, with 12 bases between. This CDR3 is 13 amino acids long. The DNA for the CDR3 is TGTGCCAGCAGCCTAAAGGGCGGGAATGAGCAGTTCTTC. This codes for CASSLKGGNEQFF.

The V call is TRBV28, the J call TRBJ2-1; TRBD1 matches at 9 bases. The germline gives CDR1 MDHEN, CDR2 SYDVKM. The CDR3 runs to 15 residues. V lost 5 bases and J lost 3; bases outside the gene matches: 5. The CDR3 region is CASSEPGQGYNEQFF. The CDR3 DNA sequence: TGTGCCAGCAGTGAACCGGGACAGGGCTACAATGAGCAGTTCTTC.

The V and J genes are TRBV5-1 and TRBJ2-3, with D unclear. From germline, CDR1 is SGHRS and CDR2 YFSETQ. Trimming stripped 1 base from V and 6 bases from J, with 9 bases between. This CDR3 comprises 13 residues. The CDR3 nucleotides are TGCGCCAGCAGCTTGCTTTATAGGGATACGCAGTATTTT. This encodes CASSLLYRDTQYF.

This clone was counted a single time. The chain carries TRBV11-2 and TRBJ1-2, with 10 bases aligning to TRBD1. V trimming: 4 bases; J trimming: 6 bases; junction bases outside the gene matches: 8. Germline CDR1 is SGHAT and CDR2 is FQNNGV. The CDR3 consists of 15 residues. The CDR3, as DNA: TGTGCCAGCAGCTCTCTGGCCGGGACAGGGGATGGCTACACCTTC. This gives the protein CASSSLAGTGDGYTF.

CDR3 in DNA: TGCGCCAGCAGCAGGGACACAACTAGCACAGATACGCAGTATTTT. It codes for CASSRDTTSTDTQYF. The chain links TRBV5-1 to TRBJ2-3, with D perhaps TRBD1 (6 bases). Per germline, CDR1 SGHRS and CDR2 YFSETQ. The CDR3 is 15 residues long. V lost 4 bases and J 0 bases, leaving 12 bases between the germline ends. Combining the CDR3 with reference TRBV5-1 and TRBJ2-3 gives the whole variable domain KAGVTQTPRYLIKTRGQQVTLSCSPISGHRSVSWYQQTPGQGLQFLFEYFSETQRNKGNFPGRFSGRQFSNSRSEMNVSTLELGDSALYLCASSRDTTSTDTQYFGPGTRLTVL.

The chain is built from TRBV27 and TRBJ2-7; 10 nucleotides align to TRBD2. CDR1 and CDR2 from the germline V gene are MNHEY and SMNVEV (reference sequence). CDR3 length: 17 amino acids. The V gene end was trimmed by 5 bases and the J gene end by 8 bases; junction bases not matched to a gene: 18. The CDR3, as DNA: TGTGCCAGCAGTAACCTAGCCCGGACTAGCGGTGGTTGGAAGCAGTACTTC. This gives the protein CASSNLARTSGGWKQYF.